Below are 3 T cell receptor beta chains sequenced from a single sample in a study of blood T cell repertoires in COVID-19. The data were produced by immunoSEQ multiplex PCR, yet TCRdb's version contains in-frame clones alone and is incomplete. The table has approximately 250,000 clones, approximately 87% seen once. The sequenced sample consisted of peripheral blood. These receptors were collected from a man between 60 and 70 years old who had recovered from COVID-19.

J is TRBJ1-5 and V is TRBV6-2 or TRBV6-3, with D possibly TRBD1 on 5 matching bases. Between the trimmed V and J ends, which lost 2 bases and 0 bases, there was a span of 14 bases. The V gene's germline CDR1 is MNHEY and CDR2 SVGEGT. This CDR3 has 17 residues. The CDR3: CASSYPDILDSNQPQHF. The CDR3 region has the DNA TGTGCCAGCAGTTACCCGGACATTCTCGATAGCAATCAGCCCCAGCATTTT.

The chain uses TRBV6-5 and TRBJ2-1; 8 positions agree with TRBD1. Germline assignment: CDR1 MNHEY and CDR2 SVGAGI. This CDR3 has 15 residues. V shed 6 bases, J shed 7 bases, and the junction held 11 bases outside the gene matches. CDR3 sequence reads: CASSRTGLVSNEQFF. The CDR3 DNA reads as TGTGCCAGCAGCCGGACAGGGTTGGTTTCGAATGAGCAGTTCTTC.

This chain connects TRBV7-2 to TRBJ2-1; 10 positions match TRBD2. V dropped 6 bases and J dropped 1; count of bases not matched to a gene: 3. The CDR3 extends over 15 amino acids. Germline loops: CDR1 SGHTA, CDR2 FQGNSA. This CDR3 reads CASSQAGGSYNEQFF. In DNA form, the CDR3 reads TGTGCCAGCAGTCAAGCGGGGGGGTCCTACAATGAGCAGTTCTTC.